This T cell receptor (beta chain) stems from a study of cytomegalovirus exposure and HLA in healthy donors. This CDR3 has 15 residues. The trim removed 2 bases at V and 5 bases at J, leaving 6 bases unmatched. The germline V gene has CDR1 SGDLS and CDR2 YYNGEE. Findings and limits, study-wide: Most subjects had HLA-A and HLA-B alleles reportedly predicted accurately by TCR beta sequences. Later analysis placed DRB1 highest and HLA-C lowest in TCR association rates, which differed by HLA locus. With high specificity and sensitivity, the classifier reportedly diagnosed cytomegalovirus status.

Healthy bone marrow donors made up the cohort. Primers included in the PCR were 60 Vbeta and 13 Jbeta primers. TCRdb's table, derived via immunoSEQ multiplex PCR, lists solely in-frame clones and lacks some. The sample holds about 150,000 clones, around 79% seen once. In regard to this clone: Its target is unknown.

The TCR was taken from a man younger than 45 in good health and CMV-seropositive. What was sequenced was PBMCs. The chain employs TRBV9 and TRBJ1-5; 8 bases match TRBD1. The CDR3: CASSVSDRAHQPQHF. CDR3 nucleotides: TGTGCCAGCAGCGTTTCGGACAGGGCCCATCAGCCCCAGCATTTT.